Described below is a single T cell receptor beta chain sequence and its context. Its specificity is unknown. Using the 5' RACE reads, TCRdb records one entry per CDR3 protein without DNA. This sample contains some 440,000 distinct CDR3 sequences. This sample is drawn from a study of monozygotic twins with inflammatory bowel disease. CDR1 is MNHNS, CDR2 SASEGT, per germline. This CDR3 is built from 16 residues. Study results and caveats: The data offered no way to tell different T cell subtypes apart. Any single strong signal or clonotype tied to IBD lacked support. Varied immunosuppressive treatments among patients may have increased repertoire variability.

V gene TRBV6-1 combines with J gene TRBJ1-1; with no DNA, the TCRdb D assignment of TRBD1 cannot be verified. The sequence came from a human donor with ulcerative colitis or Crohn's disease, or a healthy co-twin of an affected twin (not recorded which). Sequenced material: blood. The CDR3: CASSPGRTHRNTEAFF.